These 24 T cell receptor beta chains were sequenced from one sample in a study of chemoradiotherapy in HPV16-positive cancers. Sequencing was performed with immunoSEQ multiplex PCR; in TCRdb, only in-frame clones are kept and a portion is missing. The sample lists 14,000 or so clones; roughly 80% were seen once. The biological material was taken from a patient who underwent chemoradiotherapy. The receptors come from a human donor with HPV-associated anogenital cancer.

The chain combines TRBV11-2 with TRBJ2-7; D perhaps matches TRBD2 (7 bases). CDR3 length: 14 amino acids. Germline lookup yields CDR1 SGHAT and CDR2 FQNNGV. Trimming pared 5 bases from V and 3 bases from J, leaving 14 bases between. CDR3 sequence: CASSPTRGGYEQYF. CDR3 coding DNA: TGTGCCAGCAGCCCCACGAGGGGGGGCTACGAGCAGTACTTC.

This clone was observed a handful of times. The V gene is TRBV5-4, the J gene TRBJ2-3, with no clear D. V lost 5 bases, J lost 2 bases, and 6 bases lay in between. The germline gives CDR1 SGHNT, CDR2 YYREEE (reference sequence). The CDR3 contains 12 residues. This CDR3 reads CASRQSTDTQYF. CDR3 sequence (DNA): TGTGCCAGCAGACAATCCACAGATACGCAGTATTTT.

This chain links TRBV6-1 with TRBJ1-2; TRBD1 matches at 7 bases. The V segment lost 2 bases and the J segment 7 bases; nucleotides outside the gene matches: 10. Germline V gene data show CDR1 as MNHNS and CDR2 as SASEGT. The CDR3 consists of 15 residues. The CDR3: CASSETAGQRRGYTF. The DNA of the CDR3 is TGTGCCAGCAGTGAAACCGCGGGACAGAGACGTGGCTACACCTTC.

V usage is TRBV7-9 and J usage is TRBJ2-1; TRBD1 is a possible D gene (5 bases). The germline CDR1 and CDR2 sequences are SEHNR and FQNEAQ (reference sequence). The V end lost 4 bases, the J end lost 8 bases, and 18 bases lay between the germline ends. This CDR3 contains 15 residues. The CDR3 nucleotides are TGTGCCAGCAGCTCTTTGGGCAGGGTGGTCGATGAGCAGTTCTTC. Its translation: CASSSLGRVVDEQFF. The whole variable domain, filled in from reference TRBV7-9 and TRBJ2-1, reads DTGVSQNPRHKITKRGQNVTFRCDPISEHNRLYWYRQTLGQGPEFLTYFQNEAQLEKSRLLSDRFSAERPKGSFSTLEIQRTEQGDSAMYLCASSSLGRVVDEQFFGPGTRLTVL.

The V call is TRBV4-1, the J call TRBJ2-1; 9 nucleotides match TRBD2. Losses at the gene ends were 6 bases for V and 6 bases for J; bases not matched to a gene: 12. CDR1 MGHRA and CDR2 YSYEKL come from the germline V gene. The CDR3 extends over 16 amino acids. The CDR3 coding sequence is TGCGCCAGCAGTCAGCCGGGGGCGGGGGGGCTCAATGAGCAGTTCTTC. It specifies CASSQPGAGGLNEQFF.

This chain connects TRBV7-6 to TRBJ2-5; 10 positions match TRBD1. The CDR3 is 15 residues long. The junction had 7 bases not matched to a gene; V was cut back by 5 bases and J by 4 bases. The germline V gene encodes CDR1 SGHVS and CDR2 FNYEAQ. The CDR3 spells CASSQRDRGSETQYF. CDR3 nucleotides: TGTGCCAGCAGCCAGCGGGACAGGGGTTCAGAGACCCAGTACTTC.

The CDR3 protein is CALGGRWSTTSSYNSPLHF. CDR3 nucleotide sequence: TGTGCTCTTGGGGGGAGGTGGAGCACAACAAGCTCCTATAATTCACCCCTCCACTTT. The V gene is TRBV30, the J gene TRBJ1-6; perhaps TRBD1 as D (5 bases). This CDR3 has 19 amino acids. Per the germline V gene, CDR1 is GTSNPN and CDR2 is SVGIG (reference sequence).

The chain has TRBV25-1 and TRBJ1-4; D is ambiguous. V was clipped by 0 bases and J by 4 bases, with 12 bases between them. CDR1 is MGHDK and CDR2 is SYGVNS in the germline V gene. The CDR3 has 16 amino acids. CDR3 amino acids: CASSEYGGGINEKLFF. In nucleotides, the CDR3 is TGTGCCAGCAGTGAATATGGAGGAGGGATTAATGAAAAACTGTTTTTT.

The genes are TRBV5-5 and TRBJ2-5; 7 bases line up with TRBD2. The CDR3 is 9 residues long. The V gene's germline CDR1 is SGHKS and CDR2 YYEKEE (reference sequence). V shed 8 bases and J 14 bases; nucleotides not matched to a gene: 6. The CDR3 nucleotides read TGTGCCAGTCGGGGGGTCGGTTACTTC. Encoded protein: CASRGVGYF. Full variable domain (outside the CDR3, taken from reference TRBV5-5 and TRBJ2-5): DAGVTQSPTHLIKTRGQQVTLRCSPISGHKSVSWYQQVLGQGPQFIFQYYEKEERGRGNFPDRFSARQFPNYSSELNVNALLLGDSALYLCASRGVGYFGPGTRLLVL.

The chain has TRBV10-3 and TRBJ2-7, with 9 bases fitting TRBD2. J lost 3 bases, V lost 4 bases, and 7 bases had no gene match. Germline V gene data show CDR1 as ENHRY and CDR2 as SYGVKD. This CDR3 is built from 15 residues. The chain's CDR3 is CAISAGTSQDYEQYF. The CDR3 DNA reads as TGTGCCATCAGTGCCGGGACTAGCCAGGACTACGAGCAGTACTTC.

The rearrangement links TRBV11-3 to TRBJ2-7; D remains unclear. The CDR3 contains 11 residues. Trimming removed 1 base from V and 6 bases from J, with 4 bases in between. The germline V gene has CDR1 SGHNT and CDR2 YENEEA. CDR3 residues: CASSLGLEQYF. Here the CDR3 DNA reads TGTGCCAGCAGCTTAGGACTCGAGCAGTACTTC.

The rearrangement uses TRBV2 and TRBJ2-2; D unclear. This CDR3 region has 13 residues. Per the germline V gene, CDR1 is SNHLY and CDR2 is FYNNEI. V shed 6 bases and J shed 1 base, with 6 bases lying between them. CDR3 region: CASSVENTGELFF. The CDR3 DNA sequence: TGTGCCAGCAGCGTAGAGAACACCGGGGAGCTGTTTTTT.

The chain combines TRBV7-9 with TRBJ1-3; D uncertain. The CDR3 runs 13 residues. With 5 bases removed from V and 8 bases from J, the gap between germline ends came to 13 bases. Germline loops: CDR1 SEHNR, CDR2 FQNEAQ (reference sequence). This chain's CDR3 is CASSPRLGDTIYF. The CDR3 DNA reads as TGTGCCAGCAGCCCCCGCCTCGGGGACACCATATATTTT.

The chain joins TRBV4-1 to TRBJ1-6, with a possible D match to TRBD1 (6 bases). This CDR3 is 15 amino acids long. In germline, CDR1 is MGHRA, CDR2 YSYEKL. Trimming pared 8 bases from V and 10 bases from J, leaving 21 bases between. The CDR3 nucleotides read TGCGCCAGCTCTAGGGGGGTGAGTCGTGGATCACCCCTCCACTTT. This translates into CASSRGVSRGSPLHF.

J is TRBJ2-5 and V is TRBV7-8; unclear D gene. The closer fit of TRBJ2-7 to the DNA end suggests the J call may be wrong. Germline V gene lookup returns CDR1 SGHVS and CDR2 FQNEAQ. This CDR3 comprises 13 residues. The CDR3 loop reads CASSLLVSYEQYF. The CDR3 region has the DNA TGTGCCAGCAGCTTATTGGTGTCCTACGAGCAGTACTTC.

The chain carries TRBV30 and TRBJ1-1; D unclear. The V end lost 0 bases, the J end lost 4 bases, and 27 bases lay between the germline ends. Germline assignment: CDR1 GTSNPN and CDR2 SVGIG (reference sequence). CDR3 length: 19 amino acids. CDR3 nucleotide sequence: TGTGCCTGGAGTGTACGAGTCGGGCTCCGGGGAGGGTCTAGCACTGAAGCTTTCTTT. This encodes CAWSVRVGLRGGSSTEAFF. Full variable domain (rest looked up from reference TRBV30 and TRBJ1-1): SQTIHQWPATLVQPVGSPLSLECTVEGTSNPNLYWYRQAAGRGLQLLFYSVGIGQISSEVPQNLSASRPQDRQFILSSKKLLLSDSGFYLCAWSVRVGLRGGSSTEAFFGQGTRLTVV.

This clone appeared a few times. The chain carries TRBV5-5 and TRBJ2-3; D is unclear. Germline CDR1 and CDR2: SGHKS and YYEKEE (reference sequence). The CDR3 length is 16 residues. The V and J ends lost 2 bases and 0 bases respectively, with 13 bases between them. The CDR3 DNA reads TGTGCCAGCAGCTTCAAGGTGCGGTCTAGCACAGATACGCAGTATTTT. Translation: CASSFKVRSSTDTQYF.

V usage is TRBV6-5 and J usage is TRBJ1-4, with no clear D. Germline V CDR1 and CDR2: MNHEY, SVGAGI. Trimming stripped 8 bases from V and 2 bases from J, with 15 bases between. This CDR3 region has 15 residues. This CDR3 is CASRVSAITNEKLFF. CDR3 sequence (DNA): TGTGCCAGCCGCGTATCCGCGATCACTAATGAAAAACTGTTTTTT.

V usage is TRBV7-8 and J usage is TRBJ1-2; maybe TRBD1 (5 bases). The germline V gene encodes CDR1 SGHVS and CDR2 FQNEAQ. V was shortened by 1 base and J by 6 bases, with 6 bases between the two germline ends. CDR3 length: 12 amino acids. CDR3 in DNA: TGTGCCAGCAGCTTAGGGGGCCATGGCTACACCTTC. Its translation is CASSLGGHGYTF.

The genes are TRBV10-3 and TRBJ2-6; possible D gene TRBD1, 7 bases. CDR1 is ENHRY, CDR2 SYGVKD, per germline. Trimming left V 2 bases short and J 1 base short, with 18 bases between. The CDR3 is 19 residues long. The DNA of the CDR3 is TGTGCCATCAGTGAGAGGACAGGAGGGGGCGGATCTGGGGCCAACGTCCTGACTTTC. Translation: CAISERTGGGGSGANVLTF.

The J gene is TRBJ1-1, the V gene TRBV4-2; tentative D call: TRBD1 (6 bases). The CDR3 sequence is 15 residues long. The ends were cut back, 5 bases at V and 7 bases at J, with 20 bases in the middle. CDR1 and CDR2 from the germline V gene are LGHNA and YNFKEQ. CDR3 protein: CASSAPGAPFIEAFF. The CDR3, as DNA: TGTGCCAGCAGCGCCCCAGGGGCCCCCTTCATTGAAGCTTTCTTT.

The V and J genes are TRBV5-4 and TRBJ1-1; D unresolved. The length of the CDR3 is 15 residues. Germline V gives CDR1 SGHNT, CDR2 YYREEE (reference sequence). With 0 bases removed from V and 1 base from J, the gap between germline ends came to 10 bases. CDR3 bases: TGTGCCAGCAGCTTGGGAGAAAATAAGAACACTGAAGCTTTCTTT. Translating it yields CASSLGENKNTEAFF. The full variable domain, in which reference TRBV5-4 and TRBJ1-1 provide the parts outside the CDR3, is ETGVTQSPTHLIKTRGQQVTLRCSSQSGHNTVSWYQQALGQGPQFIFQYYREEENGRGNFPPRFSGLQFPNYSSELNVNALELDDSALYLCASSLGENKNTEAFFGQGTRLTVV.

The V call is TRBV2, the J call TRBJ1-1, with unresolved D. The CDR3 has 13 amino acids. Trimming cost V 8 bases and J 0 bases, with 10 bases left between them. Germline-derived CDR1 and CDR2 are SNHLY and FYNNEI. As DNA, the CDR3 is TGTGCCAGCGGAGGACTACTGAACACTGAAGCTTTCTTT. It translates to CASGGLLNTEAFF.

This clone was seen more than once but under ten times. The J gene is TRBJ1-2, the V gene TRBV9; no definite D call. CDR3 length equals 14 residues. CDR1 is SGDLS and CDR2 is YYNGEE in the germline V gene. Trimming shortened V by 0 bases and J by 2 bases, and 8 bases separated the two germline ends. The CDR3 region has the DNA TGTGCCAGCAGCGTAGATCTAGGCAACTATGGCTACACCTTC. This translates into CASSVDLGNYGYTF.